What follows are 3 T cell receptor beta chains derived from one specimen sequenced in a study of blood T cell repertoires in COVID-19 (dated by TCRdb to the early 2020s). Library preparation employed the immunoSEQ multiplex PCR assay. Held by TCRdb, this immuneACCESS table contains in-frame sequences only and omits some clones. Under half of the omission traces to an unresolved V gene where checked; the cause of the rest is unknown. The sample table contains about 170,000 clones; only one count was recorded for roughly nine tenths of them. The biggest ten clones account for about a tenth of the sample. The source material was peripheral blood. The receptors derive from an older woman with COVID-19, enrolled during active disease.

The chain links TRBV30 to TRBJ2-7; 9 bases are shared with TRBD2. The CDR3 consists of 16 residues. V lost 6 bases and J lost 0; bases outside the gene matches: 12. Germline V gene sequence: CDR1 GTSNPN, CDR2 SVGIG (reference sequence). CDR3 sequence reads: CACRTRLAGSSYEQYF. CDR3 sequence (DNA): TGTGCCTGCCGAACAAGGCTAGCGGGGAGCTCCTACGAGCAGTACTTC.

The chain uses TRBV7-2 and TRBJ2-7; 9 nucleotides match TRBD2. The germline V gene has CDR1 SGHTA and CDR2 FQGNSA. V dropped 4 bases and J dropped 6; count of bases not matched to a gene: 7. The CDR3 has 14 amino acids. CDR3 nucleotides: TGTGCCAGCAGCTCCGGACGGACTAGCGTCGAGCAGTACTTC. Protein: CASSSGRTSVEQYF.

The CDR3 DNA is TGCGCCAGCAGCTTGACCAGACAGGCGGTCGGGACTAGCGGGAGGGGATCCTACAATGAGCAGTTCTTC. It codes for CASSLTRQAVGTSGRGSYNEQFF. J is TRBJ2-1 and V is TRBV5-1; TRBD2 agrees at 16 bases. Germline values: CDR1 SGHRS, CDR2 YFSETQ. V trimming: 1 base; J trimming: 1 base; junction bases outside the gene matches: 17. The CDR3 consists of 23 residues. Together with reference TRBV5-1 and TRBJ2-1, the CDR3 gives the full variable domain: KAGVTQTPRYLIKTRGQQVTLSCSPISGHRSVSWYQQTPGQGLQFLFEYFSETQRNKGNFPGRFSGRQFSNSRSEMNVSTLELGDSALYLCASSLTRQAVGTSGRGSYNEQFFGPGTRLTVL.